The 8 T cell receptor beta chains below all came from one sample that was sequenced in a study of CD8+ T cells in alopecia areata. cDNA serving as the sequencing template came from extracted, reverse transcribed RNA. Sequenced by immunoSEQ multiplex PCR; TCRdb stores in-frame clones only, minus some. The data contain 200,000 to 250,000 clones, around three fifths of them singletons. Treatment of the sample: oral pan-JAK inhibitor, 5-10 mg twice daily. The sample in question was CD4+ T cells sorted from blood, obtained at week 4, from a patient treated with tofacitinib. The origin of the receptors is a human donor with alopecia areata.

The CDR3 loop reads CSVGRQGYGYTF. The CDR3, as DNA: TGCAGCGTTGGACGACAGGGGTATGGCTACACCTTC. The gene calls are TRBV29-1 and TRBJ1-2; 8 bases line up with TRBD1. J gave up 5 bases and V 4 bases, and 3 bases lay outside the gene matches. CDR1 SQVTM and CDR2 ANQGSEA come from the germline V gene. CDR3 length: 12 residues.

CDR3 protein: CASSLDLAFYTF. Written as DNA, the CDR3 is TGTGCCAGCAGCTTAGACCTAGCCTTCTACACCTTC. The chain recombines TRBV7-9 with TRBJ1-2; D not certain. V dropped 1 base and J dropped 10 bases, with 10 bases sitting between them. The CDR3 has 12 amino acids. Per germline, CDR1 SEHNR and CDR2 FQNEAQ (reference sequence).

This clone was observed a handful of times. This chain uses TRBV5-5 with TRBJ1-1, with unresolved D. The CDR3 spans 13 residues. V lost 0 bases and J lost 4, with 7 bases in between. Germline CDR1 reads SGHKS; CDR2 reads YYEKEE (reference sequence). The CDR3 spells CASSLAEGTEAFF. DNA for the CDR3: TGTGCCAGCAGCTTGGCCGAAGGCACTGAAGCTTTCTTT. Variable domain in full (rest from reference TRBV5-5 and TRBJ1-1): DAGVTQSPTHLIKTRGQQVTLRCSPISGHKSVSWYQQVLGQGPQFIFQYYEKEERGRGNFPDRFSARQFPNYSSELNVNALLLGDSALYLCASSLAEGTEAFFGQGTRLTVV.

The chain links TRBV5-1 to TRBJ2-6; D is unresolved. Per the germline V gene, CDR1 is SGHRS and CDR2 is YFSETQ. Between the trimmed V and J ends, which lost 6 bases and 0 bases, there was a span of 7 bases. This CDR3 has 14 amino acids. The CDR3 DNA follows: TGCGCCAGCAACCAAAACTCTGGGGCCAACGTCCTGACTTTC. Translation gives CASNQNSGANVLTF. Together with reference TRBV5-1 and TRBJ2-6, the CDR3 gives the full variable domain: KAGVTQTPRYLIKTRGQQVTLSCSPISGHRSVSWYQQTPGQGLQFLFEYFSETQRNKGNFPGRFSGRQFSNSRSEMNVSTLELGDSALYLCASNQNSGANVLTFGAGSRLTVL.

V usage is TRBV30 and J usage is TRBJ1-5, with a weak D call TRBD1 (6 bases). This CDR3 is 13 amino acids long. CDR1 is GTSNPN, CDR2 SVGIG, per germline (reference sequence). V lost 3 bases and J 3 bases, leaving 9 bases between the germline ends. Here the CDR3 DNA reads TGTGCCTGGAGAGCAGGGGACAATCAGCCCCAGCATTTT. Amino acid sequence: CAWRAGDNQPQHF.

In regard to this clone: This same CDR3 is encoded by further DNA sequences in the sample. The CDR3 DNA sequence: TGCAGCGTTGAAAACGGAGGAGATACGCAGTATTTT. Its protein is CSVENGGDTQYF. V gene TRBV29-1 combines with J gene TRBJ2-3, with a weak D call TRBD2 (5 bases). Germline values: CDR1 SQVTM, CDR2 ANQGSEA. V was trimmed by 2 bases and J by 5 bases, leaving 8 bases between them. The length of the CDR3 is 12 residues.

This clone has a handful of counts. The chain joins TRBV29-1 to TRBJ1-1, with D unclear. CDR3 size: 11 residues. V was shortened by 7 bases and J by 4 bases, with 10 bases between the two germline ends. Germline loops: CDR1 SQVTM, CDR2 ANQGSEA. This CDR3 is CSAWEGTEAFF. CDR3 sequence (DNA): TGCAGCGCCTGGGAGGGCACTGAAGCTTTCTTT. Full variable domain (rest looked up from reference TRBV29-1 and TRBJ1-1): SAVISQKPSRDICQRGTSLTIQCQVDSQVTMMFWYRQQPGQSLTLIATANQGSEATYESGFVIDKFPISRPNLTFSTLTVSNMSPEDSSIYLCSAWEGTEAFFGQGTRLTVV.

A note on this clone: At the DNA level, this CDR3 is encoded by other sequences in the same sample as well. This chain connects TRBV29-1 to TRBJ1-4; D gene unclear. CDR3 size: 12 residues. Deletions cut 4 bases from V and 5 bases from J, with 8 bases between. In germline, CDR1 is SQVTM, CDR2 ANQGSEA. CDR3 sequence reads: CSVGGRNEKLFF. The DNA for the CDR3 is TGCAGCGTTGGAGGGCGGAATGAAAAACTGTTTTTT.